The 26 T cell receptor beta chains in this list originate from one sample, sequenced in a study of T cell repertoires in cytomegalovirus infection. TCRdb fed the reads into MiXCR, producing one record per CDR3 protein. The sample contains some 300,000 distinct CDR3 sequences, 15% to 20% of which appear only once. The sequencing sample was made of PBMCs. These receptors were taken from a human donor in good health (CMV status not recorded). Some clones in this sample may be carry-over from other donors' samples.

This clonotype has at least ten counts. The gene calls are TRBV10-3 and TRBJ2-1; perhaps TRBD1 as D (5 bases). V lost 3 bases to trimming and J lost 9 bases, with 18 bases between them. The CDR3 has 15 residues. Germline V gene data show CDR1 as ENHRY and CDR2 as SYGVKD. The CDR3 sequence is CAISDQTAETGEQFF. Written as DNA, the CDR3 is TGTGCCATCAGTGATCAGACAGCCGAAACGGGTGAGCAGTTCTTC.

V is TRBV7-6 and J is TRBJ1-1, with 10 bases lining up with TRBD1. Germline CDR1 reads SGHVS; CDR2 reads FNYEAQ. V shed 1 base and J 0 bases; nucleotides not matched to a gene: 5. The CDR3 runs 17 residues. CDR3 sequence: CASSLEGTGDMNTEAFF. CDR3 bases: TGTGCCAGCAGCTTAGAGGGGACAGGGGACATGAACACTGAAGCTTTCTTT.

This clonotype was found a few times. The chain couples TRBV4-1 to TRBJ2-2; perhaps TRBD2 as D (6 bases). Deletions cut 1 base from V and 4 bases from J, with 16 bases between. The CDR3 spans 17 residues. Germline loops: CDR1 MGHRA, CDR2 YSYEKL. CDR3 sequence: CASSQGWFGGLTGELFF. CDR3 nucleotide sequence: TGCGCCAGCAGCCAAGGTTGGTTTGGAGGGCTCACCGGGGAGCTGTTTTTT.

Concerning this clonotype itself: Sequence at one end of the junction differs from germline and may be a read error. The rearrangement uses TRBV7-9 and TRBJ1-6; D gene unclear. The CDR3 has 11 residues. The germline V gene encodes CDR1 SEHNR and CDR2 FQNEAQ (reference sequence). CDR3 protein: CASGLELELSF. The CDR3 nucleotides read TGTGCCAGCGGCCTCGAGTTGGAGCTGTCCTTT.

This clonotype was observed at least ten times. The CDR3 here is CASSPGTRYEQYF. The CDR3 DNA is TGTGCCAGCAGTCCCGGGACCCGCTACGAGCAGTACTTC. The chain recombines TRBV28 with TRBJ2-7; D is possibly TRBD1 or TRBD2 (5 bases each). The CDR3 spans 13 residues. The germline V and J ends were trimmed by 5 bases and 3 bases, with 11 bases remaining between them. Germline CDR1 MDHEN, CDR2 SYDVKM.

This clonotype was seen a few times. V gene TRBV28 combines with J gene TRBJ1-2, with unresolved D. This CDR3 contains 14 residues. Germline CDR1 reads MDHEN; CDR2 reads SYDVKM. The V end lost 3 bases, the J end lost 4 bases, and 12 bases lay between the germline ends. Here the CDR3 reads CASSFLKGIYGYTF. The CDR3 coding sequence is TGTGCCAGCAGTTTCTTGAAGGGTATCTATGGCTACACCTTC.

This rearrangement joins TRBV9 to TRBJ2-1, with TRBD2 matching 7 bases. The CDR3 contains 15 residues. Per germline, CDR1 SGDLS and CDR2 YYNGEE. V lost 2 bases, J lost 2 bases, and 4 bases stayed unmatched. CDR3 region: CASSVAGVAYNEQFF. CDR3 DNA sequence: TGTGCCAGCAGCGTGGCGGGGGTCGCCTACAATGAGCAGTTCTTC.

In this sample, this clonotype turned up a few times. The chain is built from TRBV10-3 and TRBJ1-1; possibly TRBD1 for D (5 bases). Looked up from germline, CDR1 is ENHRY and CDR2 is SYGVKD. The CDR3 consists of 15 residues. Trimming left V 3 bases short and J 3 bases short, with 14 bases between. CDR3 in DNA: TGTGCCATCAGTGATAAGGCAGGGCAGGACACTGAAGCTTTCTTT. The encoded protein is CAISDKAGQDTEAFF.

In this sample, this clonotype turned up many times. The gene calls are TRBV4-2 and TRBJ1-1; D is uncertain. The V end lost 0 bases, the J end lost 4 bases, and 12 bases lay between the germline ends. From germline, CDR1 is LGHNA and CDR2 YNFKEQ. The CDR3 spans 15 residues. In nucleotides, the CDR3 is TGTGCCAGCAGCCAAGAAGTCGCAGGTAGCACTGAAGCTTTCTTT. It encodes CASSQEVAGSTEAFF.

This chain uses TRBV20-1 with TRBJ2-1; 10 positions agree with TRBD2. This CDR3 is 14 amino acids long. The germline gives CDR1 DFQATT, CDR2 SNEGSKA (reference sequence). With V trimmed by 6 bases and J by 4 bases, 6 bases remained unmatched. The CDR3 spells CSAYGLAAYNEQFF. As DNA, the CDR3 is TGCAGTGCATACGGACTAGCGGCTTACAATGAGCAGTTCTTC.

The gene calls are TRBV7-2 and TRBJ2-2, with 9 nucleotides matching TRBD2. CDR1 SGHTA and CDR2 FQGNSA come from the germline V gene. The V gene end was trimmed by 5 bases and the J gene end by 5 bases; junction bases not matched to a gene: 6. The length of the CDR3 is 15 residues. The CDR3 sequence is CASSPRLAETGELFF. The CDR3, as DNA: TGTGCCAGCAGCCCGCGACTAGCGGAAACCGGGGAGCTGTTTTTT.

A remark on this clonotype: A clone one base away is much larger, so this may be a read error. This chain joins TRBV6-1 and TRBJ2-7; 8 bases fit TRBD1. The V segment lost 6 bases and the J segment 0 bases; nucleotides outside the gene matches: 4. Per germline, CDR1 MNHNS and CDR2 SASEGT. The CDR3 is 14 residues long. The CDR3 here is CASRTGTGSYEQYF. The CDR3 DNA follows: TGTGCCAGCAGAACCGGGACAGGCTCCTACGAGCAGTACTTC.

In its sample, this clonotype was seen a few times. This chain uses TRBV6-5 with TRBJ1-4; 7 bases align to TRBD1. Trimming cost V 6 bases and J 5 bases; bases outside gene matches: 9. The germline V gene encodes CDR1 MNHEY and CDR2 SVGAGI. The CDR3 sequence is 15 residues long. For the CDR3, the DNA is TGTGCCAGCAGACTTCACAGGGGCATAAATGAAAAACTGTTTTTT. As protein: CASRLHRGINEKLFF.

The chain carries TRBV28 and TRBJ2-4, with D unclear. The CDR3 runs 16 residues. In germline, CDR1 is MDHEN, CDR2 SYDVKM. The ends were cut back, 2 bases at V and 7 bases at J, with 18 bases in the middle. The DNA of the CDR3 is TGTGCCAGCAGTTTAGGAACGGAAGGGCTAGGGAACATTCAGTACTTC. Its protein product is CASSLGTEGLGNIQYF. Looking up the rest from reference TRBV28 and TRBJ2-4 gives the full variable domain: DVKVTQSSRYLVKRTGEKVFLECVQDMDHENMFWYRQDPGLGLRLIYFSYDVKMKEKGDIPEGYSVSREKKERFSLILESASTNQTSMYLCASSLGTEGLGNIQYFGAGTRLSVL.

This clonotype was seen repeatedly, ten times or more. This chain links TRBV7-2 with TRBJ2-1; TRBD2 matches 9 bases. This CDR3 region has 15 residues. In germline, CDR1 is SGHTA, CDR2 FQGNSA. The V segment lost 2 bases and the J segment 7 bases; nucleotides outside the gene matches: 6. The chain's CDR3 is CASSLRRGGTNEQFF. The CDR3 DNA reads as TGTGCCAGCAGCTTACGGCGGGGGGGCACAAATGAGCAGTTCTTC.

Remarks on this clonotype: It may be a read error: a sequence one base away is much more abundant. This sequence joins TRBV6-1 and TRBJ2-7; 7 bases map to TRBD2. The CDR3 is 12 residues long. Germline V gene sequence: CDR1 MNHNS, CDR2 SASEGT. CDR3 amino acids: CTARLATYEQYF. The CDR3 DNA follows: TGTACCGCCCGACTAGCTACCTACGAGCAGTACTTC.

This chain joins TRBV12-3 or TRBV12-4 and TRBJ1-4, with a weak D call TRBD1 (5 bases). The V end was cut by 5 bases, the J end by 5 bases, with 15 bases between. The length of the CDR3 is 15 residues. CDR3 protein: CASSEPGPPNEKLFF. The CDR3 nucleotides read TGTGCCAGCAGTGAACCGGGACCTCCCAATGAAAAACTGTTTTTT.

This chain connects TRBV28 to TRBJ1-2; D is perhaps TRBD1 (5 bases). The CDR3 runs 16 residues. Germline-derived CDR1 and CDR2 are MDHEN and SYDVKM. V lost 4 bases to trimming and J lost 1 base, with 16 bases between them. CDR3 sequence: CASSSPHWGFNYGYTF. CDR3 bases: TGTGCCAGCAGTTCCCCTCATTGGGGGTTTAACTATGGCTACACCTTC.

This clonotype appeared many times. The chain employs TRBV6-2 or TRBV6-3 and TRBJ1-5; D gene ambiguous. V was pared by 2 bases and J by 2 bases, with 10 bases between. CDR1 is MNHEY, CDR2 SVGEGT, per germline. The CDR3 is 15 amino acids. DNA of the CDR3: TGTGCCAGCAGTTACGCCACGAGTGGCAATCAGCCCCAGCATTTT. Residues: CASSYATSGNQPQHF.

This clonotype was observed a few times. The genes are TRBV6-1 and TRBJ1-2; D unclear. The CDR3 runs 16 residues. From germline, CDR1 is MNHNS and CDR2 SASEGT. Between the trimmed V and J ends, which lost 1 base and 4 bases, there was a span of 16 bases. CDR3: CASSEGSGVEVYGYTF. For the CDR3, the DNA is TGTGCCAGCAGTGAAGGGAGCGGGGTTGAAGTCTATGGCTACACCTTC.

This clonotype has at least ten counts. The rearrangement uses TRBV12-3 or TRBV12-4 and TRBJ1-2; TRBD1 is a possible D gene (5 bases). The CDR3 sequence is 14 residues long. Deletions cut 2 bases from V and 8 bases from J, with 15 bases between. This CDR3 reads CASSLQPRGDGYTF. The CDR3 DNA is TGTGCCAGCAGTTTACAGCCGAGGGGCGACGGCTACACCTTC.

This clonotype came up many times. The chain carries TRBV7-6 and TRBJ1-1; D remains ambiguous. This CDR3 has 14 amino acids. V lost 5 bases and J lost 1, with 11 bases in between. Germline CDR1 is SGHVS and CDR2 is FNYEAQ. CDR3 sequence: CASSRTETNTEAFF. For the CDR3, the DNA is TGTGCCAGCAGCCGAACAGAGACGAACACTGAAGCTTTCTTT.

The chain combines TRBV6-2 or TRBV6-3 with TRBJ2-1; D may match TRBD1 or TRBD2 (5 bases each). V shed 7 bases and J shed 7 bases, with 20 bases lying between them. CDR1 is MNHEY and CDR2 is SVGEGT in the germline V gene. The CDR3 is 15 amino acids. In nucleotides, the CDR3 is TGTGCCAGCAACCAAGGGCAGGGAGTTCTAAATGAGCAGTTCTTC. Translating gives CASNQGQGVLNEQFF.

This clonotype showed up just a few times. This chain uses TRBV28 with TRBJ1-6; tentative D call: TRBD1 (6 bases). Trimming took 2 bases from V and 6 from J, leaving 8 bases between them. The germline CDR1 and CDR2 sequences are MDHEN and SYDVKM. This CDR3 spans 14 amino acids. CDR3 protein: CASSLGQPNSPLHF. In nucleotides, the CDR3 is TGTGCCAGCAGTTTAGGACAGCCTAATTCACCCCTCCACTTT.

The CDR3 reads CSARDFERGGGETQYF. CDR3 DNA sequence: TGCAGTGCTAGAGATTTCGAGCGGGGGGGCGGAGAGACCCAGTACTTC. V is TRBV20-1 and J is TRBJ2-5; 10 nucleotides match TRBD2. Trimming at V came to 0 bases and at J to 4 bases, leaving 8 bases not matched to a gene. Germline CDR1 reads DFQATT; CDR2 reads SNEGSKA (reference sequence). The CDR3 runs 16 residues.

This clonotype was seen ten or more times. The rearrangement links TRBV7-8 to TRBJ1-1; unclear D gene. In germline, CDR1 is SGHVS, CDR2 FQNEAQ. V lost 0 bases, J lost 8 bases, and 10 bases lay in between. CDR3 length equals 13 residues. CDR3 sequence reads: CASSLAGGGEAFF. Here the CDR3 DNA reads TGTGCCAGCAGCTTAGCGGGTGGCGGGGAAGCTTTCTTT. Supplemented by reference TRBV7-8 and TRBJ1-1, the full variable domain reads GAGVSQSPRYKVAKRGQDVALRCDPISGHVSLFWYQQALGQGPEFLTYFQNEAQLDKSGLPSDRFFAERPEGSVSTLKIQRTQQEDSAVYLCASSLAGGGEAFFGQGTRLTVV.